These 13 T cell receptor beta chains were sequenced from one sample in a study of OX40 agonist ivuxolimab in advanced cancers. Profiled with immunoSEQ multiplex PCR; TCRdb holds only in-frame clones, not every one. The repertoire has 9,500 to 10,000 clones, roughly three quarters of them found once; the top ten carry about 30%. Sequencing used CD4+ or CD8+ T cells sorted from blood, obtained in a trial of the OX40 agonist ivuxolimab. The receptors originated from an adult with an advanced solid tumor such as melanoma, head and neck, liver or kidney cancer.

This clone counts as medium-sized (0.01 to 0.1%). The CDR3 spells CASQQVNRETQYF. CDR3 nucleotide sequence: TGTGCCAGTCAGCAAGTCAACAGGGAGACCCAGTACTTC. The rearrangement joins TRBV19 to TRBJ2-5; possibly TRBD1 for D (5 bases). With 8 bases removed from V and 5 bases from J, the gap between germline ends came to 15 bases. The CDR3 sequence is 13 residues long. Germline lookup yields CDR1 LNHDA and CDR2 SQIVND (reference sequence).

The rearrangement uses TRBV19 and TRBJ1-5, with TRBD1 identical over 8 bases. The CDR3 totals 15 residues. Germline V gene data show CDR1 as LNHDA and CDR2 as SQIVND (reference sequence). V shed 3 bases, J shed 9 bases, and the junction held 10 bases outside the gene matches. CDR3 DNA sequence: TGTGCCAGTAGTATCTCCCGGACAGGGTTTACGCCCCAGCATTTT. This gives the protein CASSISRTGFTPQHF.

CDR3 nucleotides: TGTGCCAGCAGCGTAGGTGGCAGTAACACTGAAGCTTTCTTT. This gives the protein CASSVGGSNTEAFF. This chain connects TRBV9 to TRBJ1-1; D gene ambiguous. V shed 0 bases and J shed 2 bases, with 8 bases lying between them. The CDR3 loop spans 14 amino acids. Germline V gene data show CDR1 as SGDLS and CDR2 as YYNGEE.

This clone was seen a handful of times. The V call is TRBV13, the J call TRBJ1-3; tentative D call: TRBD1 (5 bases). This CDR3 has 15 amino acids. The V end was cut by 4 bases, the J end by 7 bases, with 17 bases between. CDR1 is PRHDT and CDR2 is FYEKMQ in the germline V gene (reference sequence). CDR3 coding DNA: TGTGCCAGCAGCTCCACACAGGTTCAGGGCAACACCATATATTTT. Protein product: CASSSTQVQGNTIYF.

This clone was recorded a few times. The gene calls are TRBV7-3 and TRBJ2-1, with 8 nucleotides matching TRBD2. The ends lost 5 bases at V and 7 bases at J; junction bases unmatched: 7. CDR3 length equals 14 residues. The germline CDR1 and CDR2 sequences are SGHTA and FQGTGA. The chain's CDR3 is CASSQVASGNEQFF. For the CDR3, the DNA is TGTGCCAGCAGCCAGGTGGCTAGCGGGAATGAGCAGTTCTTC.

The chain links TRBV4-1 to TRBJ1-2; D is undetermined. This CDR3 is built from 14 residues. V lost 0 bases to trimming and J lost 6 bases, with 11 bases between them. CDR1 MGHRA and CDR2 YSYEKL come from the germline V gene. The DNA of the CDR3 is TGCGCCAGCAGCCAAGATCGAGGTTCCAATGGCTACACCTTC. Its translation is CASSQDRGSNGYTF.

The rearrangement uses TRBV5-1 and TRBJ2-7; TRBD1 matches at 7 bases. Trimming at V came to 0 bases and at J to 7 bases, leaving 13 bases not matched to a gene. Germline values: CDR1 SGHRS, CDR2 YFSETQ. The CDR3 sequence is 16 residues long. The CDR3 protein is CASSLAATGRVQEQYF. The CDR3, as DNA: TGCGCCAGCAGCTTGGCCGCGACAGGGAGAGTTCAGGAGCAGTACTTC.

For this clone: This may be a read error, as it is one base from a much larger clone. The chain combines TRBV28 with TRBJ2-1; D possibly corresponds to TRBD2 (6 bases). From germline, CDR1 is MDHEN and CDR2 SYDVKM. The CDR3 extends over 15 amino acids. Deletions cut 1 base from V and 12 bases from J, with 19 bases between. CDR3 residues: CASSLLGGDLYGQFF. The CDR3 coding sequence is TGTGCCAGCAGTTTATTGGGCGGGGATCTTTATGGGCAGTTCTTC.

The chain uses TRBV19 and TRBJ1-1; D possibly corresponds to TRBD1 (5 bases). The CDR3 contains 14 residues. V lost 5 bases, J lost 0 bases, and 10 bases lay in between. CDR1 and CDR2 from the germline V gene are LNHDA and SQIVND (reference sequence). The CDR3 spells CASSWDGLNTEAFF. The CDR3 coding sequence is TGTGCCAGTAGTTGGGACGGCCTGAACACTGAAGCTTTCTTT.

The J gene is TRBJ2-1, the V gene TRBV28, with 15 positions matching TRBD2. V was clipped by 5 bases and J by 0 bases; unmatched bases: 5. This CDR3 is 18 amino acids long. CDR1 and CDR2 from the germline V gene are MDHEN and SYDVKM. Here the CDR3 DNA reads TGTGCCAGCAGTGGGGGACTAGCGGGGGGCAGCTCCTACAATGAGCAGTTCTTC. This translates into CASSGGLAGGSSYNEQFF.

Judged by abundance, this clone is medium-sized (0.01 to 0.1%). V is TRBV5-1 and J is TRBJ1-1; D may be TRBD1 (5 bases). Germline-derived CDR1 and CDR2 are SGHRS and YFSETQ. V gave up 4 bases and J gave up 5 bases, with 12 bases separating them. The CDR3 spans 13 residues. The CDR3 DNA reads TGCGCCAGCAGCCCGACAGTGGCGACTGAAGCTTTCTTT. Translated: CASSPTVATEAFF.

This clone was seen more than once but under ten times. This rearrangement joins TRBV4-2 to TRBJ2-1, with D uncertain. V lost 4 bases to trimming and J lost 3 bases, with 7 bases between them. Germline lookup yields CDR1 LGHNA and CDR2 YNFKEQ. The CDR3 extends over 13 amino acids. The chain's CDR3 is CASSLLNYNEQFF. Written as DNA, the CDR3 is TGTGCCAGCAGCCTGTTAAACTACAATGAGCAGTTCTTC.

Note on this clone: This sample also contains other DNA sequences that code for the same CDR3. The chain couples TRBV9 to TRBJ2-7; 8 bases agree with TRBD2. CDR3 length: 14 residues. Trimming at V came to 8 bases and at J to 3 bases, leaving 10 bases not matched to a gene. Germline assignment: CDR1 SGDLS and CDR2 YYNGEE. The CDR3 coding sequence is TGTGCCAGTACCCCCAGCGGGGGCGGCTACGAGCAGTACTTC. Translated, it gives CASTPSGGGYEQYF.